These 25 T cell receptor beta chains were all obtained from the same sample, sequenced in a study of shared clonotypes between healthy human individuals. Repertoires were generated with immunoSEQ multiplex PCR, while TCRdb's copy carries only in-frame clones and drops some. In the table there are 950,000 to 1,300,000 clones, around 76% of which are singletons. Source material: memory CD4+ T cells sorted from blood. Documented subset: CD45RA-negative fraction. The receptor source for this set is a man in his late teens or twenties in good health.

This clone was seen many times. The chain uses TRBV11-2 and TRBJ2-5, with no clear D. CDR3 length: 12 residues. Germline CDR1 and CDR2: SGHAT and FQNNGV. V lost 5 bases and J lost 5, with 9 bases in between. The CDR3 sequence: CASSGLKETQYF. CDR3 sequence (DNA): TGTGCCAGCAGCGGTTTAAAGGAGACCCAGTACTTC.

In regard to this clone: The sample contains more than one DNA sequence encoding this CDR3. The rearrangement joins TRBV2 to TRBJ2-1; TRBD2 is a possible D gene (5 bases). Trimming left V 3 bases short and J 0 bases short, with 9 bases between. The germline V gene encodes CDR1 SNHLY and CDR2 FYNNEI. CDR3 length: 15 amino acids. In DNA form, the CDR3 reads TGTGCCAGCAGTGACAGCGGAAGCTCCTACAATGAGCAGTTCTTC. Residues: CASSDSGSSYNEQFF.

The sample holds many counts of this clone. The chain recombines TRBV7-9 with TRBJ1-1; 8 nucleotides match TRBD1. CDR1 and CDR2 (germline): SEHNR, FQNEAQ (reference sequence). CDR3 length equals 14 residues. With V trimmed by 4 bases and J by 6 bases, 7 bases remained unmatched. The CDR3 region is CASSYGQGKPEAFF. The CDR3 DNA sequence: TGTGCCAGCAGCTACGGACAGGGAAAGCCTGAAGCTTTCTTT.

In the case of this clone: A read error may account for a junction end that differs from germline. J is TRBJ2-1 and V is TRBV7-7; D not certain. CDR1 and CDR2 (germline): SSHAT, FNYEAQ (reference sequence). The CDR3 totals 15 residues. CDR3 sequence (DNA): TGTGCTAGCAGCTTAGCATCGGTCCCCTACAATGAGCAGTTCTTC. Protein: CASSLASVPYNEQFF.

The J gene is TRBJ1-2, the V gene TRBV7-8; D is ambiguous. The CDR3 spans 17 residues. Per germline, CDR1 SGHVS and CDR2 FQNEAQ. Trimming took off 1 base at V and 4 bases at J, with 19 bases between the two ends. CDR3 region: CASSLGGNTALVYGYTF. The CDR3 DNA sequence: TGTGCCAGCAGCTTAGGCGGGAACACAGCCCTCGTCTATGGCTACACCTTC. The full variable domain, in which reference TRBV7-8 and TRBJ1-2 provide the parts outside the CDR3, is GAGVSQSPRYKVAKRGQDVALRCDPISGHVSLFWYQQALGQGPEFLTYFQNEAQLDKSGLPSDRFFAERPEGSVSTLKIQRTQQEDSAVYLCASSLGGNTALVYGYTFGSGTRLTVV.

The genes are TRBV9 and TRBJ1-6; D remains unclear. The germline V gene encodes CDR1 SGDLS and CDR2 YYNGEE. CDR3 size: 16 residues. V was pared by 6 bases and J by 7 bases, with 20 bases between. This CDR3 reads CASILVSDCGNSPLHF. Written as DNA, the CDR3 is TGTGCCAGCATCCTAGTAAGCGACTGCGGGAATTCACCCCTCCACTTT.

This chain uses TRBV18 with TRBJ2-1, with TRBD2 matching 9 bases. The V gene's germline CDR1 is KGHSH and CDR2 LQKENI. Germline trimming cut 3 bases from V and 4 bases from J; bases unmatched to any gene: 7. This CDR3 has 16 residues. CDR3 DNA: TGTGCCAGCTCACCCCCCATAGCGGGGGCTTACAATGAGCAGTTCTTC. Translation gives CASSPPIAGAYNEQFF.

The chain joins TRBV5-4 to TRBJ2-3; D is unresolved. CDR1 is SGHNT and CDR2 is YYREEE in the germline V gene (reference sequence). The CDR3 runs 14 residues. The V and J ends lost 7 bases and 0 bases respectively, with 12 bases between them. The CDR3 here is CASRPEPSTDTQYF. The CDR3 bases are TGTGCCAGCCGTCCGGAACCTAGCACAGATACGCAGTATTTT.

The chain combines TRBV30 with TRBJ2-3; possibly TRBD2 for D (5 bases). Trimming removed 3 bases from V and 4 bases from J, with 14 bases in between. This CDR3 is built from 14 residues. Looked up from germline, CDR1 is GTSNPN and CDR2 is SVGIG (reference sequence). Written as DNA, the CDR3 is TGTGCCTGGAGGGCGAGCGGAGGCGCAGATACGCAGTATTTT. It translates to CAWRASGGADTQYF. Together with reference TRBV30 and TRBJ2-3, the CDR3 gives the full variable domain: SQTIHQWPATLVQPVGSPLSLECTVEGTSNPNLYWYRQAAGRGLQLLFYSVGIGQISSEVPQNLSASRPQDRQFILSSKKLLLSDSGFYLCAWRASGGADTQYFGPGTRLTVL.

The genes are TRBV5-6 and TRBJ2-7; 7 nucleotides line up with TRBD2. Germline CDR1 SGHDT, CDR2 YYEEEE. V trimming: 4 bases; J trimming: 2 bases; junction bases outside the gene matches: 6. This CDR3 is built from 14 residues. The CDR3 bases are TGTGCCAGCAGCCCGAACGGGAGGACCTACGAGCAGTACTTC. It specifies CASSPNGRTYEQYF.

The rearrangement joins TRBV10-3 to TRBJ1-1, with TRBD1 identical over 7 bases. Germline CDR1 reads ENHRY; CDR2 reads SYGVKD. The ends lost 4 bases at V and 7 bases at J; junction bases unmatched: 12. This CDR3 contains 15 residues. The CDR3 coding sequence is TGTGCCATCAGTGTAAAAGGGGGCGATCGGGGTGAAGCTTTCTTT. This encodes CAISVKGGDRGEAFF.

CDR3 sequence (DNA): TGTGCCAGTAGTATATACGCGGGAGGGCCAAACACCGGGGAGCTGTTTTTT. This translates into CASSIYAGGPNTGELFF. V and J are TRBV19 and TRBJ2-2; 9 nucleotides line up with TRBD2. Losses at the gene ends were 2 bases for V and 2 bases for J; bases not matched to a gene: 6. The CDR3 contains 17 residues. The germline V gene has CDR1 LNHDA and CDR2 SQIVND (reference sequence).

V gene TRBV30 combines with J gene TRBJ2-7; TRBD1 is a possible D gene (5 bases). There are 12 residues in the CDR3. V was shortened by 2 bases and J by 4 bases, with 9 bases between the two germline ends. The germline V gene encodes CDR1 GTSNPN and CDR2 SVGIG (reference sequence). Here the CDR3 reads CAWSKTGYEQYF. Written as DNA, the CDR3 is TGTGCCTGGAGTAAAACAGGATACGAGCAGTACTTC.

V usage is TRBV2 and J usage is TRBJ2-4; 8 bases are shared with TRBD1. Germline CDR1 SNHLY, CDR2 FYNNEI. The ends lost 7 bases at V and 4 bases at J; junction bases unmatched: 9. The CDR3 consists of 15 residues. DNA of the CDR3: TGTGCCAGCACCGAGGGAGACAGGGGTAAAAACATTCAGTACTTC. Protein sequence: CASTEGDRGKNIQYF. The complete variable domain, with remaining parts taken from reference TRBV2 and TRBJ2-4, reads EPEVTQTPSHQVTQMGQEVILRCVPISNHLYFYWYRQILGQKVEFLVSFYNNEISEKSEIFDDQFSVERPDGSNFTLKIRSTKLEDSAMYFCASTEGDRGKNIQYFGAGTRLSVL.

With regard to this clone: Other DNA sequences of this sample code for an identical CDR3. The chain has TRBV9 and TRBJ1-1; the D is unclear. Trimming removed 4 bases at V and 1 base at J, with 11 bases between. The length of the CDR3 is 14 residues. Germline CDR1 SGDLS, CDR2 YYNGEE. Here the CDR3 DNA reads TGTGCCAGCAGCCCCAGTAGCGGGAACACTGAAGCTTTCTTT. Translated, it gives CASSPSSGNTEAFF.

With regard to this clone: Distinct nucleotide sequences in the sample also encode this CDR3. The J gene is TRBJ2-5, the V gene TRBV30; 7 bases are a match to TRBD1. Germline CDR1 GTSNPN, CDR2 SVGIG (reference sequence). V shed 3 bases, J shed 4 bases, and the junction held 2 bases outside the gene matches. The CDR3 has 12 amino acids. Here the CDR3 reads CAWSQGVETQYF. CDR3 DNA sequence: TGTGCCTGGAGCCAGGGGGTAGAGACCCAGTACTTC.

The chain joins TRBV5-4 to TRBJ2-7; no reliable D call. Germline values: CDR1 SGHNT, CDR2 YYREEE (reference sequence). CDR3 length: 16 amino acids. V lost 4 bases and J lost 0, with 17 bases in between. The CDR3 DNA reads TGTGCCAGCAGCGATAAAGGACCGTTTGACTCCTACGAGCAGTACTTC. Its translation: CASSDKGPFDSYEQYF. The full variable domain, rest sourced from reference TRBV5-4 and TRBJ2-7, is ETGVTQSPTHLIKTRGQQVTLRCSSQSGHNTVSWYQQALGQGPQFIFQYYREEENGRGNFPPRFSGLQFPNYSSELNVNALELDDSALYLCASSDKGPFDSYEQYFGPGTRLTVT.

About this clone itself: This may come from a read error, since a much larger clone is one base off. This chain uses TRBV30 with TRBJ2-3, with D tentatively TRBD1 or TRBD2 (6 bases each). The CDR3 loop spans 14 amino acids. Trimming left V 5 bases short and J 5 bases short, with 17 bases between. The germline V gene encodes CDR1 GTSNPN and CDR2 SVGIG (reference sequence). The CDR3: CAWSEGGGGDTQYF. In DNA form, the CDR3 reads TGTGCCTGGTCAGAAGGGGGAGGCGGAGATACGCAGTATTTT.

As regards this clone: The sample has other DNA sequences that encode this CDR3 too. V usage is TRBV9 and J usage is TRBJ2-5, with TRBD2 matching 10 bases. The CDR3 sequence is 15 residues long. V lost 3 bases to trimming and J lost 4 bases; unmatched junction nucleotides: 6. The V gene's germline CDR1 is SGDLS and CDR2 YYNGEE. The CDR3 DNA follows: TGTGCCAGCAGCGGCAGCGGGGGGGCGCGAGAGACCCAGTACTTC. It yields the protein CASSGSGGARETQYF.

This clone has just a few counts. This sample includes further DNA sequences coding for the same CDR3. V usage is TRBV5-4 and J usage is TRBJ2-5; D remains ambiguous. V lost 1 base and J lost 1, with 2 bases in between. CDR1 and CDR2 from the germline V gene are SGHNT and YYREEE (reference sequence). The CDR3 is 12 amino acids. The CDR3 loop is CASSLPQETQYF. The DNA of the CDR3 is TGTGCCAGCAGCTTGCCCCAAGAGACCCAGTACTTC.

V is TRBV21-1 and J is TRBJ2-3. TRBV21-1 is flagged as a pseudogene. CDR3 length equals 10 residues. CDR3 residues: CASSPRMQYF. CDR3 in DNA: TGTGCCAGCAGCCCCCGAATGCAGTATTTT.

This clone was picked up one time. The same CDR3 also results from other DNA sequences found in this sample. The rearrangement uses TRBV9 and TRBJ1-3; D unresolved. The CDR3 is made up of 11 amino acids. V lost 0 bases and J 8 bases, leaving 3 bases between the germline ends. CDR1 is SGDLS, CDR2 YYNGEE, per germline. The CDR3 bases are TGTGCCAGCAGCGTAGGTGACACCATATATTTT. Amino acids: CASSVGDTIYF.

A single count supports this clone. The V gene is TRBV7-2, the J gene TRBJ1-5; 7 bases are a match to TRBD1. With 5 bases clipped from V and 1 base from J, the junction kept 5 bases outside the gene matches. The CDR3 extends over 15 amino acids. In germline, CDR1 is SGHTA, CDR2 FQGNSA. CDR3 in amino acids: CASSLGQASNQPQHF. The DNA for the CDR3 is TGTGCCAGCAGCCTCGGACAGGCGAGCAATCAGCCCCAGCATTTT.

The chain recombines TRBV7-9 with TRBJ2-2; D uncertain. V gave up 1 base and J gave up 0 bases, with 9 bases separating them. CDR3 size: 16 residues. Germline-derived CDR1 and CDR2 are SEHNR and FQNEAQ (reference sequence). CDR3 sequence reads: CASSLESFANTGELFF. The DNA of the CDR3 is TGTGCCAGCAGCTTAGAGTCGTTCGCGAACACCGGGGAGCTGTTTTTT.

This clone has a single count. The chain is built from TRBV4-1 and TRBJ1-6, with D uncertain. The V gene lost 0 bases and the J gene lost 10 bases, with 13 bases spanning the gap. This CDR3 is 15 amino acids long. Germline V gene sequence: CDR1 MGHRA, CDR2 YSYEKL. This CDR3 is CASSQEGRDSSPLHF. CDR3 sequence (DNA): TGCGCCAGCAGCCAAGAGGGTCGAGACTCCTCACCCCTCCACTTT.